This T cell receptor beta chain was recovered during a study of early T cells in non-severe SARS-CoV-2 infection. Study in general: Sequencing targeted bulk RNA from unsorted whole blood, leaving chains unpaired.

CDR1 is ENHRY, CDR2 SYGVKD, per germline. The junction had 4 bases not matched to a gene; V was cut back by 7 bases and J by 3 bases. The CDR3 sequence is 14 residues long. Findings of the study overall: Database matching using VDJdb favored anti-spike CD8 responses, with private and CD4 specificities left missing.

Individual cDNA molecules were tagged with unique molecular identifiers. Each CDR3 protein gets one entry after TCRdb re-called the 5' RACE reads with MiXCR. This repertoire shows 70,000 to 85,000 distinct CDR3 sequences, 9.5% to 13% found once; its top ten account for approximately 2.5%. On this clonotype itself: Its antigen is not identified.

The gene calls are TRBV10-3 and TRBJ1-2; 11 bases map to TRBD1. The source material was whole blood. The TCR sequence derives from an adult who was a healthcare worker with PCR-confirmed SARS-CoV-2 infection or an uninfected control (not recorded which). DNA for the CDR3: TGTGCCATCAAGGGGACAGGGGGAGACTATGGCTACACCTTC. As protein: CAIKGTGGDYGYTF.